The text below deals with one T cell receptor beta chain. This entry belongs to a study of CD8+ T cells in alopecia areata. Extracted RNA was reverse transcribed, and the resulting cDNA served as sequencing template. The data were produced by immunoSEQ multiplex PCR, yet TCRdb's version contains in-frame clones alone and is incomplete. The sample holds some 110,000 clones, about 60% seen once. As to treatment: oral pan-JAK inhibitor, 5-10 mg twice daily. With V trimmed by 3 bases and J by 2 bases, 8 bases remained unmatched. The V gene's germline CDR1 is SGHAT and CDR2 FQNNGV. The CDR3 loop spans 17 amino acids.

The chain carries TRBV11-2 and TRBJ2-7, with 12 bases identical to TRBD2. The sample was CD8+ T cells sorted from blood, taken at week 24, from a patient treated with tofacitinib. The receptor comes from a human donor with alopecia areata. CDR3 amino acids: CASSFLAGLAGTYEQYF. The CDR3 DNA reads TGTGCCAGCAGCTTCCTGGCAGGACTAGCGGGGACCTACGAGCAGTACTTC.